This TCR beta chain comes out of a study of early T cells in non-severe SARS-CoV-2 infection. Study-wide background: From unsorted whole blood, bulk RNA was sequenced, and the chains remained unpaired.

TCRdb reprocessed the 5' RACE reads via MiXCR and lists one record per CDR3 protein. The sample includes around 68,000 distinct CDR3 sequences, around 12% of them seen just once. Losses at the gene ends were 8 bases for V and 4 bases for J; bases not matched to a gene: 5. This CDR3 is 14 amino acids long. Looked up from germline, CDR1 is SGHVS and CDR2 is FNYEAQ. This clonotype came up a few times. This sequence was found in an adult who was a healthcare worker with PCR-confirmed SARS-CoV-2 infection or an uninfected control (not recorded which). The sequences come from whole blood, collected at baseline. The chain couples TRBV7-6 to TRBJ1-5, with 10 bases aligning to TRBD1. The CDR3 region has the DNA TGTGCCAGCTCGGGGACAGGGGTAAATCAGCCCCAGCATTTT. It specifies CASSGTGVNQPQHF.